One and the same sample provided the 9 T cell receptor beta chains below, sequenced in a study of beta chain features in type 1 diabetes. No antigen has been assigned to these receptors. Whole-study findings and limits: Among patients with Type 1 diabetes, TCRB CDR3s were moderately but significantly shorter in every one of the four CD4+ subsets.

Every isolated RNA sample was fully reverse transcribed, so sequencing captured expressed TCRB transcripts. Profiled with immunoSEQ multiplex PCR; TCRdb holds only in-frame clones, not every one. The table lists 400,000 or so clones, roughly 12% of them singletons. The source material was naive CD4+ T cells from blood. These receptors were collected from a woman aged 18-35 years with type 1 diabetes.

The gene calls are TRBV29-1 and TRBJ2-5; 13 bases agree with TRBD2. The V segment lost 3 bases and the J segment 5 bases; nucleotides outside the gene matches: 3. CDR3 length: 14 amino acids. Germline V CDR1 and CDR2: SQVTM, ANQGSEA. As DNA, the CDR3 is TGCAGCGTTGAGGTGACTAGCGGGGGGGAGACCCAGTACTTC. Translating gives CSVEVTSGGETQYF.

The V gene is TRBV7-8, the J gene TRBJ2-5; perhaps TRBD1 as D (5 bases). CDR3 length equals 14 residues. Trimming cost V 1 base and J 4 bases, with 10 bases left between them. Germline V gene lookup returns CDR1 SGHVS and CDR2 FQNEAQ. The CDR3 sequence: CASSLGGTPETQYF. The CDR3 DNA reads as TGTGCCAGCAGCTTAGGGGGCACTCCAGAGACCCAGTACTTC.

The chain carries TRBV27 and TRBJ2-5; TRBD2 is a possible D gene (6 bases). V was shortened by 4 bases and J by 3 bases, with 12 bases between the two germline ends. Germline CDR1 MNHEY, CDR2 SMNVEV (reference sequence). The CDR3 is 14 residues long. As DNA, the CDR3 is TGTGCCAGCAGTTATGGGCGCGGGAAAGAGACCCAGTACTTC. This gives the protein CASSYGRGKETQYF.

On this clone: This specimen includes other DNA sequences encoding the same CDR3. V usage is TRBV30 and J usage is TRBJ1-5, with D hard to call. The CDR3 has 13 residues. Between the trimmed V and J ends, which lost 0 bases and 4 bases, there was a span of 7 bases. Germline V gene data show CDR1 as GTSNPN and CDR2 as SVGIG (reference sequence). In DNA, the CDR3 is TGTGCCTGGAGTGTACGGGGAAATCAGCCCCAGCATTTT. This translates into CAWSVRGNQPQHF.

This clone was seen a handful of times. J is TRBJ2-3 and V is TRBV5-1; 8 bases agree with TRBD2. V was pared by 4 bases and J by 2 bases, with 6 bases of the junction left unmatched. The germline CDR1 and CDR2 sequences are SGHRS and YFSETQ. The CDR3 spans 15 residues. The CDR3 bases are TGCGCCAGCAGCCCCGGGACTAGTTTCACAGATACGCAGTATTTT. As protein: CASSPGTSFTDTQYF.

A few counts support this clone. CDR3 coding DNA: TGTGCCAGCTCACCACGGGAGGGAAACAATGAGCAGTTCTTC. It codes for CASSPREGNNEQFF. The chain has TRBV18 and TRBJ2-1; 7 bases map to TRBD2. The CDR3 is 14 residues long. V lost 1 base, J lost 5 bases, and 2 bases stayed unmatched. Germline values: CDR1 KGHSH, CDR2 LQKENI. Full variable domain (outside the CDR3, taken from reference TRBV18 and TRBJ2-1): NAGVMQNPRHLVRRRGQEARLRCSPMKGHSHVYWYRQLPEEGLKFMVYLQKENIIDESGMPKERFSAEFPKEGPSILRIQQVVRGDSAAYFCASSPREGNNEQFFGPGTRLTVL.

The CDR3 DNA reads as TGTGCCAGCTCACCACCGAGCCTACAGGGCTATGGCTACACCTTC. It yields the protein CASSPPSLQGYGYTF. This sequence joins TRBV18 and TRBJ1-2, with D possibly being TRBD1 (6 bases). V was shortened by 0 bases and J by 4 bases, with 12 bases between the two germline ends. Germline V gives CDR1 KGHSH, CDR2 LQKENI. This CDR3 comprises 15 residues. Supplemented by reference TRBV18 and TRBJ1-2, the full variable domain reads NAGVMQNPRHLVRRRGQEARLRCSPMKGHSHVYWYRQLPEEGLKFMVYLQKENIIDESGMPKERFSAEFPKEGPSILRIQQVVRGDSAAYFCASSPPSLQGYGYTFGSGTRLTVV.

This chain connects TRBV9 to TRBJ2-5; D remains ambiguous. From germline, CDR1 is SGDLS and CDR2 YYNGEE. V was clipped by 3 bases and J by 4 bases, with 10 bases between them. This CDR3 contains 13 residues. Here the CDR3 DNA reads TGTGCCAGCAGCGCGGCAACGGGAGAGACCCAGTACTTC. As protein: CASSAATGETQYF.

This sequence joins TRBV6-5 and TRBJ2-7; the D gene is possibly TRBD1 (6 bases). The CDR3 length is 12 residues. Trimming removed 4 bases from V and 7 bases from J, with 11 bases in between. Germline lookup yields CDR1 MNHEY and CDR2 SVGAGI. The CDR3 bases are TGTGCCAGCAGTTCACAGGGCGGAGAGCAGTACTTC. Translation gives CASSSQGGEQYF.